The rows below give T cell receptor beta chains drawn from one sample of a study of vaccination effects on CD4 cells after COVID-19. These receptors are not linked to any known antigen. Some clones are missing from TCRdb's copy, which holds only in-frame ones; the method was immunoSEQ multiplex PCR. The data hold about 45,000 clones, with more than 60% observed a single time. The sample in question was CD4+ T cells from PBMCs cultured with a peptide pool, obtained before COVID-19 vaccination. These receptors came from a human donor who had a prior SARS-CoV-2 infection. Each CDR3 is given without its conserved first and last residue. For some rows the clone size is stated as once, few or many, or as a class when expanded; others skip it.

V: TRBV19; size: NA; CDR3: ASSLPGGSKNIQY
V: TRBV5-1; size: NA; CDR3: ASSLGETGELF
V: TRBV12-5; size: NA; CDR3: ASGLGIAGEETQY
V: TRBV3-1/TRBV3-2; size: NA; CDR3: ASSPAWGVETQY
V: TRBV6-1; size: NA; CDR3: ASSEQGGGYQETQY
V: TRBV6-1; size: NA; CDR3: ASREWATRFSNQPQH
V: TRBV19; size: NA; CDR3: ASSWDSSGTDTQY
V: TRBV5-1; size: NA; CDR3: ASSLGSGGRETQY
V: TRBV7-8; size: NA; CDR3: ASSLALTSTEQY
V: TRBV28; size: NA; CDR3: ASSSTTTGGLLH
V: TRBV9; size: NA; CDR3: ASSGGPNEKLF
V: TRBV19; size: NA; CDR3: ASSTLGWSETQY
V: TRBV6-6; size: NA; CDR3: AASGSAEQF
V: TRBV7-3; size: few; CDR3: ASSLLGSAYNEQF
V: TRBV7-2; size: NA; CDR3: ASSEQRNTEAF
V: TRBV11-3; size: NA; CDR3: ASSPGLAGGLYEQY
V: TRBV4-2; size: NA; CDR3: ASSQGTGGSGANVLT
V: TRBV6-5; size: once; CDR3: ASSYSTAGVGELF
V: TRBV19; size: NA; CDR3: ASSIEVNLATNEKLF
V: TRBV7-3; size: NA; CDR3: ASSPTAGNTGELF
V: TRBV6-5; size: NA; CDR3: ASSYRDRGYNEQF
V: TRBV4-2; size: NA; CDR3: ASSQGLAGNTGELF
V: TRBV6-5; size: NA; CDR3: ASSPGRTLYEQY
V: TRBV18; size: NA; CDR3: AGLTKQGATEAF
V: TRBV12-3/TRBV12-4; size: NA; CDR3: ASSGIEGGKLF
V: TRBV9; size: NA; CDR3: ASSVGGSGGVQETQY
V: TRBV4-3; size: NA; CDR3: ASSQLAEGEQY
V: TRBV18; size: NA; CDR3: ASSPSWDGGDQPQH
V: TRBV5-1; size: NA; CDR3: ASSPITGGQPGGYT
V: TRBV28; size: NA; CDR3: ASSFAKNIQY
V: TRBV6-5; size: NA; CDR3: ASSYTFGPSGRQF
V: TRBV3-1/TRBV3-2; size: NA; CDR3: ASSQSGLRGRSKGF
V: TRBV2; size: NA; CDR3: ASSEGPVPVYEQY
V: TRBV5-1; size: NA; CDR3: ASSLVGQGVTEAF
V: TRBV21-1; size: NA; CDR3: ASSNVYEQF
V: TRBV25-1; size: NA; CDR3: ASSDRGRVGSAEAF
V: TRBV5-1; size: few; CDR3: ASSRGPLGDTQY
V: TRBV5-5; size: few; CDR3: ASSRPRSSYEQY
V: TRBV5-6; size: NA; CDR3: ASSTRRGLSQPQH
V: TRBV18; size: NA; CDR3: ASSSLGISGNTIY
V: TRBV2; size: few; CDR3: ASSEQGASDTEAF
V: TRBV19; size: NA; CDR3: ASTASGGGFGQPQH
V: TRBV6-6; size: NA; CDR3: ASSPASYEQY
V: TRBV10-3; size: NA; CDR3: AISPTSGGNEQF
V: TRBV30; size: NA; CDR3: AWTPGPGHHYT
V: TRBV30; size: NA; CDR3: AWSRQGLTEAF
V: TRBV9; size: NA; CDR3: ASSVIGGANVLT
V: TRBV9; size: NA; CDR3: ASSGDSNQPQH
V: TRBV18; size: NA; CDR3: ASSARQQETQY